This TCR beta chain came from a study of blood T cells in healthy people across ages. The sample, about 9.2 milliliters of peripheral blood, was drawn from each donor. Together with a sample-barcoded 5' primer, a J-beta primer mix was included in a second PCR lasting roughly 6 to 12 cycles. TCRdb redid the calling of the 5' RACE reads with MiXCR, one entry per CDR3 protein. The sample contains approximately 690,000 distinct CDR3 sequences, around 43% of which appear only once. There are a few counts of this clonotype. Its specificity is unknown. Whole-study results and caveats: Estimated diversity that came from one million T cells was considered an underestimate. CMV infection status of these donors was not known. Naive T cell percentage and TCR beta diversity correlated strongly.

The V end was cut by 2 bases, the J end by 5 bases, with 16 bases between. The CDR3 is 15 amino acids. CDR1 ENHRY and CDR2 SYGVKD come from the germline V gene. The receptor comes from a man older than 75 in good health. The rearrangement links TRBV10-3 to TRBJ2-7, with D perhaps matching TRBD2 (6 bases). Specimen: blood. The CDR3 spells CAISEIGGETHEQYF. The CDR3 region has the DNA TGTGCCATCAGTGAGATCGGGGGAGAGACGCACGAGCAGTACTTC.